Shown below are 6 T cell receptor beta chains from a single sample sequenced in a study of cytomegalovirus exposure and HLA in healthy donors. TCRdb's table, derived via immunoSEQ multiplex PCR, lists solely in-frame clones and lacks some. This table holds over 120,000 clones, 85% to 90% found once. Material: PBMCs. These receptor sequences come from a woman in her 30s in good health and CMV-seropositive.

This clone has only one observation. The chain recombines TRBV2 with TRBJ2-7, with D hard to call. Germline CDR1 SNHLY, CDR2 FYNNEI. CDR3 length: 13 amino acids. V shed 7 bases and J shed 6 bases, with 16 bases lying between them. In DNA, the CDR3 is TGTGCCAGCACCCCGAGTGAGGTGGGCGAGCAGTACTTC. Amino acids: CASTPSEVGEQYF.

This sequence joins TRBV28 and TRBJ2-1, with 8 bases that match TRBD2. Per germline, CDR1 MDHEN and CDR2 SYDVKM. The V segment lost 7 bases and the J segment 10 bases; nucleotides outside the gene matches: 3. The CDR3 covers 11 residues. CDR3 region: CASTGGDEQFF. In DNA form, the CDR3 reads TGTGCCAGCACGGGGGGGGACGAGCAGTTCTTC.

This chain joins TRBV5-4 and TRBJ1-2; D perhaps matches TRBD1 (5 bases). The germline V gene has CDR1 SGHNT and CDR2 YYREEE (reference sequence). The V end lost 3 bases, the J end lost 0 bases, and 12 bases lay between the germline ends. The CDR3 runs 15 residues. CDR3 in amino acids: CASSSHKGTNYGYTF. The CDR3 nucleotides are TGTGCCAGCAGCTCACACAAGGGGACTAACTATGGCTACACCTTC.

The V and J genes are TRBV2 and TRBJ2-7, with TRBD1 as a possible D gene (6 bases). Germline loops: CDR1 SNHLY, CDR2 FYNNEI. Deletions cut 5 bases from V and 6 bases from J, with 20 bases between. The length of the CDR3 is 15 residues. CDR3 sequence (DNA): TGTGCCAGCAGTAAATACAGGGAAAAGTCCGGCGAGCAGTACTTC. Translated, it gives CASSKYREKSGEQYF.

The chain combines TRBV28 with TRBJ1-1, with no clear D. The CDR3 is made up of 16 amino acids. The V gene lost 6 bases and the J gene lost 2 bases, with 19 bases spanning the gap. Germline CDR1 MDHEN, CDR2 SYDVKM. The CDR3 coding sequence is TGTGCCAGCAGCCTCCCGTCGGGTCCCTATAACACTGAAGCTTTCTTT. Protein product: CASSLPSGPYNTEAFF.

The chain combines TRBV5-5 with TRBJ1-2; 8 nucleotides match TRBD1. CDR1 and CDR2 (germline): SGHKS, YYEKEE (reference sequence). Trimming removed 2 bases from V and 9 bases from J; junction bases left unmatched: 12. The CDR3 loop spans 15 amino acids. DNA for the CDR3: TGTGCCAGCAGCTTAGCCGGACAGGGCTTCTCAAGCTACACCTTC. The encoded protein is CASSLAGQGFSSYTF. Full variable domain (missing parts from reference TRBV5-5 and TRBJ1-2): DAGVTQSPTHLIKTRGQQVTLRCSPISGHKSVSWYQQVLGQGPQFIFQYYEKEERGRGNFPDRFSARQFPNYSSELNVNALLLGDSALYLCASSLAGQGFSSYTFGSGTRLTVV.